The 14 T cell receptor beta chains below all came from one sample that was sequenced in a study of T cell repertoires in aging, cancer and after chemotherapy. TRB rearrangements spanning V, D and J were amplified using mixed TRB-A/B primers. TCRdb ran MiXCR on the multiplex PCR reads and lists one entry per CDR3 protein. The table has roughly 2,000 distinct CDR3 sequences, around 19% seen once; the top ten hold about a fifth. The template was genomic DNA from peripheral blood, not RNA. The sequenced sample consisted of blood. All receptors come from a human donor with a solid tumor.

The chain couples TRBV30 to TRBJ1-2, with 8 nucleotides matching TRBD1. In germline, CDR1 is GTSNPN, CDR2 SVGIG (reference sequence). V shed 3 bases and J 6 bases; nucleotides not matched to a gene: 3. This CDR3 spans 12 amino acids. Here the CDR3 DNA reads TGTGCCTGGAGCCGGACAGGGAATGGCTACACCTTC. It is translated as CAWSRTGNGYTF.

This clonotype qualifies as medium-sized. J is TRBJ2-2 and V is TRBV5-1, with 8 bases lining up with TRBD2. There are 16 residues in the CDR3. With V trimmed by 2 bases and J by 0 bases, 3 bases remained unmatched. Germline CDR1 reads SGHRS; CDR2 reads YFSETQ. In nucleotides, the CDR3 is TGCGCCAGCAGCTTAGTACTAGCGGCGAACACCGGGGAGCTGTTTTTT. Translating gives CASSLVLAANTGELFF.

The rearrangement uses TRBV7-2 and TRBJ2-1; 10 positions agree with TRBD2. J gave up 6 bases and V 2 bases, and 7 bases lay outside the gene matches. Germline V CDR1 and CDR2: SGHTA, FQGNSA. The CDR3 covers 16 residues. CDR3 in amino acids: CASSLSASGSGNEQFF. In DNA form, the CDR3 reads TGTGCCAGCAGCTTAAGCGCTAGCGGGAGTGGCAATGAGCAGTTCTTC.

In this sample, this clonotype is medium-sized. This chain joins TRBV20-1 and TRBJ1-2; 11 bases line up with TRBD1. The CDR3 totals 14 residues. Germline V lookup: CDR1 DFQATT, CDR2 SNEGSKA (reference sequence). With 4 bases clipped from V and 7 bases from J, the junction kept 8 bases outside the gene matches. The CDR3 sequence: CSANRPGQGVGYTF. CDR3 coding DNA: TGCAGTGCTAATAGACCGGGACAGGGGGTTGGCTACACCTTC.

This clonotype was seen only a few times. The genes are TRBV7-9 and TRBJ1-5; TRBD1 matches at 7 bases. The CDR3 is 15 residues long. V dropped 5 bases and J dropped 4; count of bases not matched to a gene: 8. Germline V gives CDR1 SEHNR, CDR2 FQNEAQ (reference sequence). The CDR3 region has the DNA TGTGCCAGCAGCCGGGGACAGACGGGTAATCAGCCCCAGCATTTT. It codes for CASSRGQTGNQPQHF.

By share of the sample, this clonotype is medium-sized. The chain employs TRBV10-3 and TRBJ1-4; TRBD1 is a possible D gene (5 bases). CDR1 ENHRY and CDR2 SYGVKD come from the germline V gene. The CDR3 covers 14 residues. The V end was cut by 10 bases, the J end by 7 bases, with 19 bases between. The CDR3 reads CATCPGTGGEKLFF. The CDR3 nucleotides read TGTGCCACATGCCCCGGGACCGGGGGTGAAAAACTGTTTTTT.

By sample fraction, this clonotype is medium-sized (0.01 to 0.1%). The CDR3 DNA sequence: TGTGCCAGCGCAGGGCATCAGAGCTCCTACGAGCAGTACTTC. It yields the protein CASAGHQSSYEQYF. The chain links TRBV19 to TRBJ2-7; the D gene is possibly TRBD1 (5 bases). V lost 9 bases, J lost 0 bases, and 15 bases lay in between. The CDR3 totals 14 residues. CDR1 and CDR2 from the germline V gene are LNHDA and SQIVND (reference sequence). The full variable domain, completed using reference TRBV19 and TRBJ2-7, is DGGITQSPKYLFRKEGQNVTLSCEQNLNHDAMYWYRQDPGQGLRLIYYSQIVNDFQKGDIAEGYSVSREKKESFPLTVTSAQKNPTAFYLCASAGHQSSYEQYFGPGTRLTVT.

The chain is built from TRBV18 and TRBJ1-1, with D maybe TRBD1 (5 bases). The V gene lost 2 bases and the J gene lost 1 base, with 11 bases spanning the gap. This CDR3 spans 15 amino acids. Germline-derived CDR1 and CDR2 are KGHSH and LQKENI. Here the CDR3 reads CASSPSRRGNTEAFF. The CDR3 region has the DNA TGTGCCAGCTCACCAAGTAGGAGGGGGAACACTGAAGCTTTCTTT.

This clonotype is medium-sized (0.01 to 0.1%). DNA of the CDR3: TGTGCCAGTAGTATAGGGACTAACAATGAGCAGTTCTTC. This sequence encodes CASSIGTNNEQFF. V usage is TRBV19 and J usage is TRBJ2-1; possibly TRBD2 for D (6 bases). The CDR3 sequence is 13 residues long. Germline CDR1 reads LNHDA; CDR2 reads SQIVND (reference sequence). V shed 1 base and J shed 5 bases, with 6 bases lying between them.

Sample share makes this clonotype large. The chain joins TRBV15 to TRBJ2-2; D perhaps matches TRBD2 (5 bases). Trimming took 11 bases from V and 0 from J, leaving 13 bases between them. CDR3 length equals 14 residues. The germline gives CDR1 LNHNV, CDR2 YYDKDF (reference sequence). The CDR3 DNA is TGTGCCTCTCATACCGGGGCGAACACCGGGGAGCTGTTTTTT. Its translation: CASHTGANTGELFF.

The chain is built from TRBV27 and TRBJ2-7, with TRBD2 identical over 15 bases. Germline V gene sequence: CDR1 MNHEY, CDR2 SMNVEV (reference sequence). CDR3 length: 19 residues. Trimming cost V 4 bases and J 2 bases; bases outside gene matches: 12. The CDR3 DNA follows: TGTGCCAGCAGTTCCTGGGCCGGGACTAGCGGGGGGCGGGCCTACGAGCAGTACTTC. Its protein is CASSSWAGTSGGRAYEQYF.

By proportion, this clonotype is medium-sized. V and J are TRBV6-2 or TRBV6-3 and TRBJ2-5, with D uncertain. The CDR3 length is 14 residues. Trimming took off 3 bases at V and 0 bases at J, with 8 bases between the two ends. In germline, CDR1 is MNHEY, CDR2 SVGEGT. The DNA of the CDR3 is TGTGCCAGCAGTTATTTAACAAACCAAGAGACCCAGTACTTC. Amino acids: CASSYLTNQETQYF.

This sequence joins TRBV7-2 and TRBJ2-7, with TRBD2 matching over 7 bases. This CDR3 contains 15 residues. V was clipped by 1 base and J by 5 bases; unmatched bases: 8. Germline values: CDR1 SGHTA, CDR2 FQGNSA. The CDR3 nucleotides read TGTGCCAGCAGCTTAGTGGGCGGGAGTAATCACGAGCAGTACTTC. This translates into CASSLVGGSNHEQYF.

This clonotype is medium-sized (0.01 to 0.1%) by share. The CDR3 DNA follows: TGTGCCAGCTCACCCTTGAGGGGGGAGCAGGGGAGTGAGCAGTTCTTC. Encoded protein: CASSPLRGEQGSEQFF. V is TRBV18 and J is TRBJ2-1, with D possibly called TRBD1 or TRBD2 (6 bases each). V lost 3 bases to trimming and J lost 9 bases, with 21 bases between them. Germline V CDR1 and CDR2: KGHSH, LQKENI. The CDR3 extends over 16 amino acids. Full variable domain (outside the CDR3, taken from reference TRBV18 and TRBJ2-1): NAGVMQNPRHLVRRRGQEARLRCSPMKGHSHVYWYRQLPEEGLKFMVYLQKENIIDESGMPKERFSAEFPKEGPSILRIQQVVRGDSAAYFCASSPLRGEQGSEQFFGPGTRLTVL.